The 10 T cell receptor beta chains below come from one sample, sequenced in a study of blood T cell repertoires in COVID-19. Profiling relied on immunoSEQ multiplex PCR, and the TCRdb table lists in-frame clones only, not all of them. The top ten clones hold approximately 8% of a sample with around 160,000 clones, 70% to 90% of them seen once. Sequenced material: peripheral blood. The receptors originated from a woman aged 60 to 75 with COVID-19, enrolled during active disease.

This clone has just one count. CDR3 coding DNA: TGTGCCAGCAGCTTAGAGGCACGCAATGAGCAGTTCTTC. Protein product: CASSLEARNEQFF. This sequence joins TRBV11-3 and TRBJ2-1, with unresolved D. Germline-derived CDR1 and CDR2 are SGHNT and YENEEA. Trimming shortened V by 0 bases and J by 6 bases, and 6 bases separated the two germline ends. The CDR3 is 13 amino acids.

This clone was counted once. The rearrangement uses TRBV6-5 and TRBJ2-5; possibly TRBD1 for D (6 bases). Germline V lookup: CDR1 MNHEY, CDR2 SVGAGI. The CDR3 has 12 amino acids. V lost 7 bases and J lost 9, with 15 bases in between. CDR3 protein: CASIRGNSAQYF. CDR3 in DNA: TGTGCCAGCATTAGGGGGAATTCCGCCCAGTACTTC.

The gene calls are TRBV2 and TRBJ2-7; D may be TRBD1 (5 bases). Germline assignment: CDR1 SNHLY and CDR2 FYNNEI. CDR3 length equals 14 residues. Trimming removed 7 bases at V and 2 bases at J, with 15 bases between. In nucleotides, the CDR3 is TGTGCCAGCATTGGGGCAGGGCAGGCCTACGAGCAGTACTTC. It specifies CASIGAGQAYEQYF.

This clone was counted once. V is TRBV2 and J is TRBJ1-4; D is unclear. This CDR3 has 15 residues. The ends were cut back, 11 bases at V and 0 bases at J, with 16 bases in the middle. Looked up from germline, CDR1 is SNHLY and CDR2 is FYNNEI. The CDR3 region is CAGWLPPATNEKLFF. In DNA form, the CDR3 reads TGTGCCGGCTGGCTTCCCCCTGCAACTAATGAAAAACTGTTTTTT.

This chain links TRBV18 with TRBJ2-2; 14 bases line up with TRBD2. The CDR3 sequence is 18 residues long. V lost 4 bases and J lost 3; bases outside the gene matches: 7. Per the germline V gene, CDR1 is KGHSH and CDR2 is LQKENI. The CDR3 DNA is TGTGCCAGCTCACAGACTAGCGGGGGGGCAACGGACACCGGGGAGCTGTTTTTT. As protein: CASSQTSGGATDTGELFF.

By share of the sample, this clone is large (0.1 to 1%). The gene calls are TRBV4-1 and TRBJ2-7, with 9 bases identical to TRBD1. The CDR3 totals 15 residues. Germline trimming cut 3 bases from V and 2 bases from J; bases unmatched to any gene: 5. CDR1 is MGHRA, CDR2 YSYEKL, per germline. CDR3 region: CASSHGTGSTYEQYF. As DNA, the CDR3 is TGCGCCAGCAGCCATGGGACAGGGTCGACCTACGAGCAGTACTTC.

This chain joins TRBV10-1 and TRBJ1-1; 7 bases line up with TRBD1. This CDR3 is built from 15 residues. CDR1 and CDR2 (germline): WNHNN, SYGVQD (reference sequence). V lost 3 bases to trimming and J lost 5 bases; unmatched junction nucleotides: 9. CDR3 in amino acids: CASSDMRGGATEAFF. The CDR3 DNA reads TGCGCCAGCAGTGATATGAGAGGGGGCGCGACTGAAGCTTTCTTT.

The chain has TRBV14 and TRBJ2-3; possible D gene TRBD2, 6 bases. V dropped 2 bases and J dropped 3 bases, with 12 bases sitting between them. Germline-derived CDR1 and CDR2 are SGHDN and FVKESK. CDR3 size: 15 residues. The CDR3 sequence: CASSQPGLSTDTQYF. The CDR3 DNA follows: TGTGCCAGCAGCCAACCGGGACTGTCTACAGATACGCAGTATTTT. The full variable domain, in which reference TRBV14 and TRBJ2-3 provide the parts outside the CDR3, is EAGVTQFPSHSVIEKGQTVTLRCDPISGHDNLYWYRRVMGKEIKFLLHFVKESKQDESGMPNNRFLAERTGGTYSTLKVQPAELEDSGVYFCASSQPGLSTDTQYFGPGTRLTVL.

CDR3 region: CSVVRDRGLYEQYF. Written as DNA, the CDR3 is TGCAGCGTGGTCCGGGACAGGGGTTTGTACGAGCAGTACTTC. This chain joins TRBV29-1 and TRBJ2-7, with 10 bases that match TRBD1. This CDR3 is 14 amino acids long. Per the germline V gene, CDR1 is SQVTM and CDR2 is ANQGSEA. V shed 6 bases, J shed 4 bases, and the junction held 9 bases outside the gene matches.

The chain has TRBV4-1 and TRBJ1-4; possible D gene TRBD1, 5 bases. Per germline, CDR1 MGHRA and CDR2 YSYEKL. The CDR3 consists of 15 residues. Between the trimmed V and J ends, which lost 0 bases and 5 bases, there was a span of 10 bases. CDR3: CASSQDWEGNEKLFF. The CDR3 nucleotides are TGCGCCAGCAGCCAAGATTGGGAGGGGAATGAAAAACTGTTTTTT.